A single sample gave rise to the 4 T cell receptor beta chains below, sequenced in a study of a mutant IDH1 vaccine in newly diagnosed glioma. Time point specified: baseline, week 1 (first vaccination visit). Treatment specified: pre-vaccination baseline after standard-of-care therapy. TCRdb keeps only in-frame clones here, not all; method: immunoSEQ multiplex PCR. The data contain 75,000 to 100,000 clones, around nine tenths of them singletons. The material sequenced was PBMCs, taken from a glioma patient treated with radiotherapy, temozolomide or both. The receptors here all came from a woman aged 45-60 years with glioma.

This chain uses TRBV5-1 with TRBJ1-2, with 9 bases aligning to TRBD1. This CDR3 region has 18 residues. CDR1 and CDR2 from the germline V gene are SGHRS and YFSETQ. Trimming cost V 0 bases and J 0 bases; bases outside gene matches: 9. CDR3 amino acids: CASSLAAVGTGTNYGYTF. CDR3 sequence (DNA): TGCGCCAGCAGCTTGGCAGCCGTAGGGACAGGGACTAACTATGGCTACACCTTC.

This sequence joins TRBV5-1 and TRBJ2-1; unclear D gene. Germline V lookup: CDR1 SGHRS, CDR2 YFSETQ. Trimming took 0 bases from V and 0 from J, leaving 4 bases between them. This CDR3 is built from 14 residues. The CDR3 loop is CASSLAGSYNEQFF. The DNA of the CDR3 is TGCGCCAGCAGCTTGGCGGGCTCCTACAATGAGCAGTTCTTC.

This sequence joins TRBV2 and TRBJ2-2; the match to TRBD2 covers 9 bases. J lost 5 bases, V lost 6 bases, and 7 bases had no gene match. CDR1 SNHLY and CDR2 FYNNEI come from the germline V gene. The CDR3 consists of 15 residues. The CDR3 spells CASSDKLAGTGELFF. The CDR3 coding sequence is TGTGCCAGCAGCGACAAGCTAGCGGGGACCGGGGAGCTGTTTTTT.

CDR3 sequence: CASSEAGAMRNQPQHF. The CDR3 bases are TGTGCCAGCAGTGAGGCGGGGGCGATGAGGAATCAGCCCCAGCATTTT. V and J are TRBV6-1 and TRBJ1-5, with TRBD1 as a possible D gene (6 bases). CDR3 size: 16 residues. Germline V gives CDR1 MNHNS, CDR2 SASEGT. Trimming cost V 3 bases and J 4 bases, with 16 bases left between them.